This passage covers 15 T cell receptor beta chains from one sample sequenced in a study of glioma-infiltrating T cells. The iRepertoire nested amplicon-rescue multiplex PCR amplified TCR alpha and beta CDR3s from RNA. Using its own MiXCR run on the multiplex PCR reads, TCRdb lists one record per CDR3 protein. This sample has roughly 100,000 distinct CDR3 sequences; 25% to 35% occur once, and the top ten carry roughly 46%. Specimen: glioma tissue, nonneoplastic brain tissue, or PBMCs (not recorded which). The source is a human donor with low-grade glioma or glioblastoma, undergoing nonglioma brain surgery, or in good health (not recorded which).

The rearrangement links TRBV7-2 to TRBJ1-1, with a weak D call TRBD1 (5 bases). Per the germline V gene, CDR1 is SGHTA and CDR2 is FQGNSA. The CDR3 runs 15 residues. V shed 0 bases and J shed 6 bases, with 14 bases lying between them. CDR3 amino acids: CASSLARGPYAEAFF. The CDR3 region has the DNA TGTGCCAGCAGCTTAGCGAGGGGTCCCTACGCTGAAGCTTTCTTT.

The rearrangement uses TRBV2 and TRBJ2-5, with D possibly TRBD2 on 6 matching bases. V was pared by 3 bases and J by 3 bases, with 11 bases between. Germline V gene sequence: CDR1 SNHLY, CDR2 FYNNEI. The CDR3 is 14 amino acids. CDR3 sequence (DNA): TGTGCCAGCAGTGAGCAGGGCGGGAAAGAGACCCAGTACTTC. Its translation: CASSEQGGKETQYF.

As regards this clonotype: This may be a read error, as it is one base from a much larger clone. The chain has TRBV20-1 and TRBJ2-5; D assignment may be TRBD1 or TRBD2 (6 bases each). CDR1 is DFQATT and CDR2 is SNEGSKA in the germline V gene (reference sequence). CDR3 size: 14 residues. CDR3 bases: TGCAGTGCTAGAGATGACGGGGGCGGGGAGACCCGGTACTTC. Amino acid sequence: CSARDDGGGETRYF.

This clonotype was observed many times. The chain joins TRBV7-9 to TRBJ1-5; no firm D call. V was cut by 5 bases and J by 4 bases, with 12 bases left in between. CDR3 length: 14 residues. Germline V lookup: CDR1 SEHNR, CDR2 FQNEAQ (reference sequence). CDR3 region: CASSPGLTNQPQHF. Written as DNA, the CDR3 is TGTGCCAGCAGCCCTGGACTGACAAATCAGCCCCAGCATTTT.

The genes are TRBV14 and TRBJ1-6; D perhaps matches TRBD1 (5 bases). From germline, CDR1 is SGHDN and CDR2 FVKESK. Trimming left V 2 bases short and J 8 bases short, with 13 bases between. This CDR3 is 15 amino acids long. The CDR3 is CASSQTGTRDSPLHF. CDR3 sequence (DNA): TGTGCCAGCAGCCAAACCGGGACGCGGGATTCACCCCTCCACTTT.

This clonotype was seen many times. The chain links TRBV6-6 to TRBJ1-1; weak D call: TRBD1 (6 bases). Looked up from germline, CDR1 is MNHNY and CDR2 is SVGAGI (reference sequence). The V gene lost 2 bases and the J gene lost 1 base, with 11 bases spanning the gap. The CDR3 length is 15 residues. The CDR3 sequence: CASSYGDTSNTEAFF. CDR3 in DNA: TGTGCCAGCAGTTACGGGGACACCTCGAACACTGAAGCTTTCTTT.

This clonotype was counted at least ten times. This rearrangement joins TRBV3-1 to TRBJ1-6; 8 bases fit TRBD1. Losses at the gene ends were 2 bases for V and 7 bases for J; bases not matched to a gene: 7. This CDR3 has 16 amino acids. Germline CDR1 and CDR2: LGHDT and YNNKEL (reference sequence). In DNA, the CDR3 is TGTGCCAGCAGCCAAACCTCGACAGGGGCGAATTCACCCCTCCACTTT. This gives the protein CASSQTSTGANSPLHF.

This clonotype was seen more than once but under ten times. The V call is TRBV7-2, the J call TRBJ1-2; 7 bases line up with TRBD1. From germline, CDR1 is SGHTA and CDR2 FQGNSA. The CDR3 length is 15 residues. The V segment lost 5 bases and the J segment 5 bases; nucleotides outside the gene matches: 11. CDR3 residues: CASSPSPGGGYGYTF. The CDR3 coding sequence is TGTGCCAGCAGCCCCTCCCCAGGGGGGGGATATGGCTACACCTTC.

Details on this clonotype: This clone may be a read error of a much larger clone one base away. The chain is built from TRBV4-2 and TRBJ2-7; TRBD1 aligns across 7 bases. CDR3 length equals 15 residues. Germline CDR1 reads LGHNA; CDR2 reads YNFKEQ. The chain's CDR3 is CASSQDVDRPYKQYF. The CDR3 nucleotides are TGTGCCAGCAGCCAAGATGTGGACAGGCCCTACAAGCAGTACTTC.

J is TRBJ2-6 and V is TRBV12-3 or TRBV12-4; the D gene is possibly TRBD1 (7 bases). The CDR3 runs to 17 residues. Trimming took 6 bases from V and 3 from J, leaving 18 bases between them. The chain's CDR3 is CASSQNRGGSGANVLTF. CDR3 nucleotide sequence: TGTGCCAGCAGCCAAAACAGGGGAGGAAGTGGGGCCAACGTCCTGACTTTC.

To note about this clonotype: This may arise from a read error, as a much more abundant clone is one base away. V gene TRBV6-1 combines with J gene TRBJ2-3; 8 nucleotides align to TRBD2. CDR3 length: 17 residues. Per germline, CDR1 MNHNS and CDR2 SASEGT. The V and J ends lost 1 base and 2 bases, in that order; junction bases with no gene match: 8. CDR3 in amino acids: CASSEGLGTSHTDTQYF. For the CDR3, the DNA is TGTGCCAGCAGTGAAGGTCTCGGGACTAGTCACACAGATACGCAGTATTTT.

This clonotype turned up a few times. V gene TRBV5-1 combines with J gene TRBJ2-3; a weak D match, TRBD2 (5 bases). The germline gives CDR1 SGHRS, CDR2 YFSETQ. Deletions cut 0 bases from V and 3 bases from J, with 8 bases between. The CDR3 sequence is 14 residues long. The CDR3 here is CASSLERTTDTQYF. CDR3 nucleotides: TGCGCCAGCAGCTTGGAGCGGACTACAGATACGCAGTATTTT.

The V call is TRBV7-8, the J call TRBJ1-2; D ambiguous. The CDR3 contains 14 residues. Trimming cost V 1 base and J 3 bases, with 9 bases left between them. Germline V lookup: CDR1 SGHVS, CDR2 FQNEAQ. CDR3 sequence reads: CASSLDQYDYGYTF. Written as DNA, the CDR3 is TGTGCCAGCAGCTTAGACCAATATGACTATGGCTACACCTTC.

This clonotype has at least ten counts. This chain joins TRBV19 and TRBJ2-5; D may be TRBD1 (6 bases). Germline assignment: CDR1 LNHDA and CDR2 SQIVND (reference sequence). The CDR3 loop spans 15 amino acids. Trimming cost V 5 bases and J 4 bases, with 17 bases left between them. CDR3 protein: CASSVIRQDRETQYF. CDR3 nucleotides: TGTGCCAGTAGTGTTATCCGACAGGATCGAGAGACCCAGTACTTC. Based on the CDR3 plus reference TRBV19 and TRBJ2-5, the full variable domain is DGGITQSPKYLFRKEGQNVTLSCEQNLNHDAMYWYRQDPGQGLRLIYYSQIVNDFQKGDIAEGYSVSREKKESFPLTVTSAQKNPTAFYLCASSVIRQDRETQYFGPGTRLLVL.

This clonotype was counted ten times or more. The rearrangement links TRBV2 to TRBJ1-6; 7 positions match TRBD1. The V gene end was trimmed by 8 bases and the J gene end by 4 bases; junction bases not matched to a gene: 5. CDR3 size: 14 residues. Germline CDR1 is SNHLY and CDR2 is FYNNEI. The CDR3 loop reads CASRDRSYNSPLHF. CDR3 DNA sequence: TGTGCCAGCCGGGACAGATCTTATAATTCACCCCTCCACTTT. Supplemented by reference TRBV2 and TRBJ1-6, the full variable domain reads EPEVTQTPSHQVTQMGQEVILRCVPISNHLYFYWYRQILGQKVEFLVSFYNNEISEKSEIFDDQFSVERPDGSNFTLKIRSTKLEDSAMYFCASRDRSYNSPLHFGNGTRLTVT.